What follows are 29 T cell receptor beta chains derived from one specimen sequenced in a study of T cells in narcolepsy. Libraries were prepared by immunoSEQ multiplex PCR; TCRdb keeps only in-frame clonotypes and omits some of them. The profile covers 25,000 to 30,000 clones, with 87% appearing a single time and approximately 0.89% taken by the ten largest. The sample consisted of memory (CD45RA-) CD4+ T cells from blood. The source is a human donor in good health.

V usage is TRBV7-7 and J usage is TRBJ2-3; D uncertain. V dropped 3 bases and J dropped 2 bases, with 6 bases sitting between them. This CDR3 spans 13 amino acids. Germline-derived CDR1 and CDR2 are SSHAT and FNYEAQ (reference sequence). The CDR3, as DNA: TGTGCCAGCAGCTTCGGTAACACAGATACGCAGTATTTT. This translates into CASSFGNTDTQYF.

This chain uses TRBV18 with TRBJ2-1; TRBD2 might be the D (6 bases). The CDR3 totals 12 residues. Germline CDR1 reads KGHSH; CDR2 reads LQKENI. The germline V and J ends were trimmed by 3 bases and 9 bases, with 9 bases remaining between them. CDR3 DNA: TGTGCCAGCTCACCGACTAGTAGTGAGCAGTTCTTC. It yields the protein CASSPTSSEQFF.

This chain uses TRBV27 with TRBJ2-7; either TRBD1 or TRBD2 may fit D (5 bases each). Germline V gives CDR1 MNHEY, CDR2 SMNVEV (reference sequence). Between the trimmed V and J ends, which lost 3 bases and 3 bases, there was a span of 18 bases. The CDR3 runs to 16 residues. CDR3 sequence reads: CASSFSGRDGFYEQYF. The CDR3 nucleotides read TGTGCCAGCAGTTTCTCCGGACGGGACGGATTCTACGAGCAGTACTTC.

The chain employs TRBV5-4 and TRBJ2-2; D is unclear. CDR3 length: 11 amino acids. V shed 5 bases and J shed 7 bases, with 6 bases lying between them. Germline CDR1 SGHNT, CDR2 YYREEE (reference sequence). Written as DNA, the CDR3 is TGTGCCAGCAGGCTCGGCGGGGAGCTGTTTTTT. Its translation is CASRLGGELFF.

This clone was seen only once. The chain combines TRBV19 with TRBJ2-1; 9 bases map to TRBD2. The CDR3 contains 16 residues. Germline assignment: CDR1 LNHDA and CDR2 SQIVND (reference sequence). Trimming at V came to 2 bases and at J to 7 bases, leaving 9 bases not matched to a gene. CDR3 DNA: TGTGCCAGTAGTATAATCAGCGGGGGGACGTGGAATGAGCAGTTCTTC. As protein: CASSIISGGTWNEQFF.

This chain joins TRBV25-1 and TRBJ1-4; 7 bases align to TRBD1. Germline CDR1 MGHDK, CDR2 SYGVNS. V lost 1 base to trimming and J lost 2 bases; unmatched junction nucleotides: 7. This CDR3 has 17 residues. CDR3 in amino acids: CASSEFKGATTNEKLFF. As DNA, the CDR3 is TGTGCCAGCAGTGAATTTAAGGGGGCAACGACTAATGAAAAACTGTTTTTT.

The rearrangement links TRBV13 to TRBJ2-1, with a possible D match to TRBD2 (7 bases). V lost 3 bases to trimming and J lost 5 bases, with 11 bases between them. Germline-derived CDR1 and CDR2 are PRHDT and FYEKMQ (reference sequence). There are 14 residues in the CDR3. In DNA form, the CDR3 reads TGTGCCAGCAGCTTTACGGGGGGCAACAATGAGCAGTTCTTC. It translates to CASSFTGGNNEQFF. The whole variable domain, filled in from reference TRBV13 and TRBJ2-1, reads AAGVIQSPRHLIKEKRETATLKCYPIPRHDTVYWYQQGPGQDPQFLISFYEKMQSDKGSIPDRFSAQQFSDYHSELNMSSLELGDSALYFCASSFTGGNNEQFFGPGTRLTVL.

The count of this clone is one. The V and J genes are TRBV19 and TRBJ2-3, with D hard to call. V dropped 6 bases and J dropped 2 bases, with 15 bases sitting between them. The V gene's germline CDR1 is LNHDA and CDR2 SQIVND (reference sequence). This CDR3 region has 15 residues. CDR3 nucleotides: TGTGCCAGTAGGCCCGGCCCGGACGTCACAGATACGCAGTATTTT. Translating it yields CASRPGPDVTDTQYF.

This clone occurred a few times. This rearrangement joins TRBV2 to TRBJ1-2, with 9 bases identical to TRBD1. CDR1 is SNHLY, CDR2 FYNNEI, per germline. The CDR3 has 14 amino acids. V shed 7 bases, J shed 6 bases, and the junction held 9 bases outside the gene matches. The CDR3, as DNA: TGTGCCAGCACCATAAGACAGGGGGATGATGGCTACACCTTC. Protein sequence: CASTIRQGDDGYTF.

This clone is a singleton in its sample. The chain uses TRBV14 and TRBJ2-4; D may correspond to TRBD1 or TRBD2 (5 bases each). The CDR3 is made up of 13 amino acids. The V and J ends lost 4 bases and 6 bases respectively, with 10 bases between them. CDR1 is SGHDN and CDR2 is FVKESK in the germline V gene. CDR3 residues: CASSPGQLNIQYF. For the CDR3, the DNA is TGTGCCAGCAGCCCGGGGCAATTAAACATTCAGTACTTC.

The rearrangement joins TRBV7-9 to TRBJ1-1; D unresolved. Germline values: CDR1 SEHNR, CDR2 FQNEAQ (reference sequence). This CDR3 comprises 13 residues. Trimming shortened V by 2 bases and J by 3 bases, and 7 bases separated the two germline ends. This chain's CDR3 is CASSLLSDTEAFF. The CDR3 DNA sequence: TGTGCCAGCAGCTTATTAAGTGACACTGAAGCTTTCTTT.

V usage is TRBV5-1 and J usage is TRBJ1-1, with D uncertain. The CDR3 spans 15 residues. V was clipped by 1 base and J by 4 bases, with 14 bases between them. CDR1 and CDR2 from the germline V gene are SGHRS and YFSETQ. CDR3 loop: CASSLRESASTEAFF. The CDR3 DNA is TGCGCCAGCAGCTTGAGGGAGAGCGCGAGCACTGAAGCTTTCTTT.

This clone occurred a few times. V is TRBV30 and J is TRBJ1-1; no clear D. The germline V gene has CDR1 GTSNPN and CDR2 SVGIG (reference sequence). This CDR3 has 11 amino acids. V was clipped by 2 bases and J by 7 bases, with 8 bases between them. CDR3 loop: CAWSLLDEAFF. The DNA for the CDR3 is TGTGCCTGGAGTCTACTGGATGAAGCTTTCTTT.

The chain is built from TRBV6-1 and TRBJ1-2, with D perhaps matching TRBD1 (5 bases). The length of the CDR3 is 16 residues. Germline V gene data show CDR1 as MNHNS and CDR2 as SASEGT. Trimming took off 4 bases at V and 7 bases at J, with 22 bases between the two ends. The CDR3 region has the DNA TGTGCCAGCAGTGCATCTGCGACCGGGACCACGGCTGGCTACACCTTC. Residues: CASSASATGTTAGYTF.

J is TRBJ2-1 and V is TRBV5-1; 11 bases are shared with TRBD2. Trimming removed 4 bases from V and 2 bases from J; junction bases left unmatched: 2. Germline CDR1 reads SGHRS; CDR2 reads YFSETQ. The CDR3 consists of 15 residues. CDR3 nucleotide sequence: TGCGCCAGCAGCGTTAGCGGGGGGGCCTACAATGAGCAGTTCTTC. It yields the protein CASSVSGGAYNEQFF.

The V and J genes are TRBV7-9 and TRBJ1-1; D is unresolved. Between the trimmed V and J ends, which lost 8 bases and 0 bases, there was a span of 10 bases. Germline CDR1 SEHNR, CDR2 FQNEAQ (reference sequence). The CDR3 runs 13 residues. CDR3 protein: CASGPRVNTEAFF. The CDR3 region has the DNA TGTGCCAGCGGGCCGCGAGTGAACACTGAAGCTTTCTTT.

This clone was counted only a few times. The rearrangement joins TRBV11-2 to TRBJ1-1; TRBD1 might be the D (5 bases). Germline V gene sequence: CDR1 SGHAT, CDR2 FQNNGV. CDR3 size: 18 residues. V lost 1 base and J 4 bases, leaving 22 bases between the germline ends. CDR3 amino acids: CASSLGSYRRLVGTEAFF. Here the CDR3 DNA reads TGTGCCAGCAGCTTAGGATCCTACAGGAGATTGGTAGGCACTGAAGCTTTCTTT.

V and J are TRBV10-3 and TRBJ2-7; TRBD2 matches at 15 bases. The germline gives CDR1 ENHRY, CDR2 SYGVKD. The CDR3 consists of 17 residues. After removal of 7 bases from V and 5 bases from J, the junction contained 12 bases not matched to a gene. CDR3 residues: CAIKPGLAGGGWDEQYF. CDR3 DNA: TGTGCCATCAAACCGGGACTAGCGGGGGGCGGCTGGGACGAGCAGTACTTC.

This clone was seen only a few times. V is TRBV19 and J is TRBJ2-5; 9 bases line up with TRBD2. Trimming at V came to 1 base and at J to 3 bases, leaving 12 bases not matched to a gene. Germline values: CDR1 LNHDA, CDR2 SQIVND (reference sequence). This CDR3 comprises 18 residues. CDR3 sequence: CASSIVSGRTIMKETQYF. CDR3 DNA: TGTGCCAGTAGTATAGTGAGCGGGAGGACGATTATGAAAGAGACCCAGTACTTC.

CDR3 DNA sequence: TGTGCCAGCAGCGTAGCGGGAGAGGCCACCGGGGAGCTGTTTTTT. Protein product: CASSVAGEATGELFF. V usage is TRBV2 and J usage is TRBJ2-2; the match to TRBD2 covers 9 bases. J gave up 4 bases and V 6 bases, and 6 bases lay outside the gene matches. The CDR3 is 15 residues long. Germline V gives CDR1 SNHLY, CDR2 FYNNEI.

A note on this clone: Sequence at one end of the junction differs from germline and may be a read error. This sequence joins TRBV7-3 and TRBJ1-2; tentatively, D is TRBD1 (6 bases). The CDR3 totals 12 residues. Per germline, CDR1 SGHTA and CDR2 FQGTGA. The CDR3 spells CASSSPTGTRNF. The CDR3 nucleotides read TGTGCCAGCAGCTCTCCGACCGGGACACGGAACTTC.

The genes are TRBV10-3 and TRBJ1-1; D possibly corresponds to TRBD1 (5 bases). Germline V CDR1 and CDR2: ENHRY, SYGVKD. V was pared by 8 bases and J by 1 base, with 17 bases between. The CDR3 is 15 residues long. CDR3 DNA sequence: TGTGCCATCGGCCAAGGGACGGGACCGAACACTGAAGCTTTCTTT. It is translated as CAIGQGTGPNTEAFF.

The chain links TRBV28 to TRBJ2-3; the match to TRBD1 covers 12 bases. The germline V gene encodes CDR1 MDHEN and CDR2 SYDVKM. The CDR3 is 19 residues long. V shed 4 bases, J shed 5 bases, and the junction held 16 bases outside the gene matches. Written as DNA, the CDR3 is TGTGCCAGCAGTTCAACTTCTAAAGGGACAGGGGGCGCGTTAGATACGCAGTATTTT. Translating gives CASSSTSKGTGGALDTQYF.

The chain's CDR3 is CASRETSGGGGDTQYF. CDR3 DNA: TGTGCCAGCAGAGAGACTAGCGGGGGAGGAGGTGATACGCAGTATTTT. V and J are TRBV2 and TRBJ2-3, with TRBD2 matching 12 bases. The CDR3 covers 16 residues. After removal of 6 bases from V and 6 bases from J, the junction contained 10 bases not matched to a gene. Germline values: CDR1 SNHLY, CDR2 FYNNEI.

The rearrangement links TRBV6-5 to TRBJ1-5, with no clear D. In germline, CDR1 is MNHEY, CDR2 SVGAGI. The CDR3 is 15 residues long. The germline V and J ends were trimmed by 5 bases and 3 bases, with 14 bases remaining between them. CDR3 in amino acids: CASSRFGVDNQPQHF. The CDR3 region has the DNA TGTGCCAGCAGTCGCTTCGGGGTTGACAATCAGCCCCAGCATTTT.

The chain combines TRBV11-1 with TRBJ1-4, with D uncertain. The germline V gene has CDR1 SGHAT and CDR2 FQDESV (reference sequence). Trimming removed 5 bases from V and 5 bases from J, with 12 bases in between. This CDR3 has 14 residues. In DNA form, the CDR3 reads TGTGCCAGCAGCCCCGGTCACGGCAATGAAAAACTGTTTTTT. It specifies CASSPGHGNEKLFF. Full variable domain (outside the CDR3, taken from reference TRBV11-1 and TRBJ1-4): EAEVAQSPRYKITEKSQAVAFWCDPISGHATLYWYRQILGQGPELLVQFQDESVVDDSQLPKDRFSAERLKGVDSTLKIQPAELGDSAMYLCASSPGHGNEKLFFGSGTQLSVL.

Comment on this clone: At one end the junction does not follow the germline gene, possibly because of a read error. CDR3 bases: TGTGCTAGCAGTATCGGGGTGAACACTGAAGCTTTCTTT. This codes for CASSIGVNTEAFF. The rearrangement links TRBV7-7 to TRBJ1-1, with unresolved D. CDR3 length: 13 amino acids. Germline CDR1 reads SSHAT; CDR2 reads FNYEAQ (reference sequence).

There are a few counts of this clone. The chain combines TRBV19 with TRBJ1-4, with D perhaps matching TRBD1 (5 bases). Trimming pared 5 bases from V and 8 bases from J, leaving 15 bases between. Germline assignment: CDR1 LNHDA and CDR2 SQIVND (reference sequence). The CDR3 covers 14 residues. CDR3 coding DNA: TGTGCCAGTAGTGGAAAGGGGCTAGGCGAAAAACTGTTTTTT. This codes for CASSGKGLGEKLFF.

The chain carries TRBV5-4 and TRBJ2-2, with 11 positions matching TRBD2. With 3 bases clipped from V and 1 base from J, the junction kept 5 bases outside the gene matches. From germline, CDR1 is SGHNT and CDR2 YYREEE (reference sequence). The length of the CDR3 is 17 residues. CDR3 DNA sequence: TGTGCCAGCAGCTCCTTAGCGGGAGGGTGGAACACCGGGGAGCTGTTTTTT. Its translation: CASSSLAGGWNTGELFF.